This TCR beta chain came from a study of metastatic and nonmetastatic thyroid tumors. Overall study context: For malignant and benign thyroid patients, tumor or nodule tissue and blood were the sources whose repertoires were compared. The study's findings and limits: Patients with malignant thyroid tumors reportedly had significantly higher TCR beta diversity than those with benign nodules, in blood and tumor.

Only a few counts were recorded for this clone. The target antigen is unknown. Not a single patient had been given any form of treatment at any point before undergoing thyroid surgery. Original data processing: In papillary thyroid cancer, a distant-metastasis classifier was built using CDR3 differences across clinicopathological groups. TCRdb re-called clones via MiXCR from the PCR reads. TCRdb, not the original authors, processed these V and J calls. The sample lists about 19,000 clones, 35% to 40% seen once, with over 20% in the top ten. Trimming pared 6 bases from V and 1 base from J, leaving 12 bases between. Germline CDR1 reads MNHEY; CDR2 reads SMNVEV (reference sequence). CDR3 length: 14 amino acids.

The V and J genes are TRBV27 and TRBJ2-5; D remains ambiguous. The receptor was isolated from a female donor with papillary thyroid cancer or a benign thyroid nodule (not recorded which). Some clones in this sample may be carry-over from other donors' samples. The material sequenced was tumor tissue. Written as DNA, the CDR3 is TGTGCCAGCAGCCCAGCCCCCTTCCAAGAGACCCAGTACTTC. Translated: CASSPAPFQETQYF.